This TCR beta chain stems from a study of T-cell memory formation after mild COVID-19. TCRdb ran MiXCR on the 5' RACE reads and lists one entry per CDR3 protein. The table lists 270,000 or so distinct CDR3 sequences, roughly 17% of them singletons. With regard to this clonotype: Its antigen is unidentified.

Germline values: CDR1 KGHDR, CDR2 SFDVKD. V gave up 5 bases and J gave up 7 bases, with 11 bases separating them. The CDR3 spans 13 residues. Study-level findings and limits: CM and EM subsets held most contracting CD4+ clones; EMRA held CD8+ ones.

The sequence was collected from a man aged 18-30 years who had mild COVID-19 (a few samples of this study predate the infection). Cell type and time point are not known. The chain is built from TRBV24-1 and TRBJ2-4; possible D gene TRBD2, 6 bases. The material sequenced was PBMCs or a T cell subset sorted from them (not recorded which). CDR3 protein: CATSGAGFNIQYF. The CDR3 coding sequence is TGTGCCACCAGTGGGGCGGGGTTCAACATTCAGTACTTC.